This T cell receptor beta chain was recovered during a study of blood T cell repertoires in COVID-19. The table came from immunoSEQ multiplex PCR; TCRdb's copy has only in-frame clones and leaves some out. The sample shows roughly 100,000 clones, 85% of them seen only once. In germline, CDR1 is MNHEY, CDR2 SVGAGI. The germline V and J ends were trimmed by 2 bases and 2 bases, with 4 bases remaining between them. This CDR3 region has 13 residues. This chain connects TRBV6-5 to TRBJ1-3; no reliable D call. The TCR originated in a middle-aged man with acute or convalescent COVID-19. The specimen was peripheral blood. CDR3 DNA sequence: TGTGCCAGCAGTTACGGAGCTGGAAACACCATATATTTT. Its protein is CASSYGAGNTIYF.